This entry lists 24 T cell receptor beta chains sequenced from one sample in a study of relationships among human T cell subsets. TCR alpha and beta CDR3s were amplified from mRNA by semiquantitative ARM-PCR. Tagged nested gene-specific primers were used first, then communal superprimers amplified exponentially. Via MiXCR, TCRdb re-called the multiplex PCR reads, giving one row per CDR3 protein. This table holds several thousand distinct CDR3 sequences, 50% to 60% found once. The CD45RA-negative fraction was bead-selected with anti-CD45RO to obtain memory T cells. What was sequenced was memory T cells sorted from blood. The source is a man aged 35-49 years in good health.

The genes are TRBV20-1 and TRBJ2-7; D possibly corresponds to TRBD2 (5 bases). Deletions cut 2 bases from V and 2 bases from J, with 10 bases between. Germline CDR1 reads DFQATT; CDR2 reads SNEGSKA (reference sequence). The CDR3 runs 13 residues. Here the CDR3 reads CSARRESPYEQYF. The CDR3 DNA reads as TGCAGTGCTAGAAGGGAGAGCCCCTACGAGCAGTACTTC.

The chain recombines TRBV27 with TRBJ2-1; TRBD1 matches at 10 bases. Losses at the gene ends were 6 bases for V and 5 bases for J; bases not matched to a gene: 4. The CDR3 runs 14 residues. Germline values: CDR1 MNHEY, CDR2 SMNVEV (reference sequence). CDR3 sequence (DNA): TGTGCCAGCAGCCGGGACAGGGGTCACAATGAGCAGTTCTTC. Residues: CASSRDRGHNEQFF.

The chain carries TRBV4-2 and TRBJ2-3, with D perhaps matching TRBD2 (5 bases). The CDR3 loop spans 15 amino acids. Germline CDR1 is LGHNA and CDR2 is YNFKEQ. Trimming left V 0 bases short and J 6 bases short, with 13 bases between. CDR3 coding DNA: TGTGCCAGCAGCCAAGATCTACACCGAGGGGATACGCAGTATTTT. Translating gives CASSQDLHRGDTQYF.

The CDR3 nucleotides read TGTGCCAGCAACCTTCGCGGGACAGGGGCCAAGAACACTGAAGCTTTCTTT. The encoded protein is CASNLRGTGAKNTEAFF. The chain links TRBV12-3 or TRBV12-4 to TRBJ1-1; 10 nucleotides line up with TRBD1. The CDR3 is made up of 17 amino acids. V trimming: 7 bases; J trimming: 1 base; junction bases outside the gene matches: 12.

The chain uses TRBV2 and TRBJ1-6, with TRBD1 as a possible D gene (6 bases). CDR1 and CDR2 from the germline V gene are SNHLY and FYNNEI. Trimming took off 2 bases at V and 0 bases at J, with 14 bases between the two ends. The length of the CDR3 is 18 residues. The CDR3 is CASSELGGRNSYNSPLHF. As DNA, the CDR3 is TGTGCCAGCAGTGAACTGGGGGGCAGAAACTCCTATAATTCACCCCTCCACTTT.

This clonotype counts as medium-sized. One end of the junction is discordant with germline, which a read error may explain. The V and J genes are TRBV5-4 and TRBJ1-4; 8 bases agree with TRBD1. Germline CDR1 reads SGHNT; CDR2 reads YYREEE (reference sequence). This CDR3 region has 15 residues. CDR3 residues: CASSPDRGLNEKLFF. CDR3 nucleotide sequence: TGCGCCAGCAGCCCAGACAGGGGCCTTAATGAAAAACTGTTTTTT.

This sequence joins TRBV12-3 or TRBV12-4 and TRBJ2-7; 7 bases line up with TRBD2. V dropped 5 bases and J dropped 4; count of bases not matched to a gene: 8. The CDR3 length is 14 residues. Written as DNA, the CDR3 is TGTGCCAGCAGTCCACAAGCGGGACTTTACGAGCAGTACTTC. It is translated as CASSPQAGLYEQYF.

J is TRBJ2-1 and V is TRBV18; TRBD1 agrees at 9 bases. Germline-derived CDR1 and CDR2 are KGHSH and LQKENI. J lost 4 bases, V lost 6 bases, and 7 bases had no gene match. This CDR3 region has 15 residues. CDR3 in amino acids: CASSLDRGEYNEQFF. In DNA, the CDR3 is TGTGCCAGCTCCCTAGACAGGGGGGAATACAATGAGCAGTTCTTC.

This clonotype was picked up a small number of times. The chain links TRBV12-3 or TRBV12-4 to TRBJ2-1, with 7 nucleotides matching TRBD1. J gave up 2 bases and V 5 bases, and 6 bases lay outside the gene matches. This CDR3 contains 15 residues. The CDR3 DNA follows: TGTGCCAGCAGTCCAGGGGGACACCCCTACAATGAGCAGTTCTTC. Its protein product is CASSPGGHPYNEQFF.

In this sample, this clonotype turned up a few times. CDR3 DNA sequence: TGCAGTGCTCACAAAAGGAGTCCCAATGAGCAGTTCTTC. Residues: CSAHKRSPNEQFF. The chain is built from TRBV20-1 and TRBJ2-1; D gene unclear. The germline V and J ends were trimmed by 5 bases and 6 bases, with 14 bases remaining between them. The CDR3 runs to 13 residues. Germline V gene sequence: CDR1 DFQATT, CDR2 SNEGSKA (reference sequence).

This chain connects TRBV6-1 to TRBJ2-1; 9 nucleotides align to TRBD2. The CDR3 has 13 residues. CDR1 MNHNS and CDR2 SASEGT come from the germline V gene. Trimming at V came to 7 bases and at J to 6 bases, leaving 4 bases not matched to a gene. In nucleotides, the CDR3 is TGTGCCAGCATAGCGGGGGTGCTCAATGAGCAGTTCTTC. Protein product: CASIAGVLNEQFF.

The J gene is TRBJ2-6, the V gene TRBV29-1, with D unresolved. Trimming removed 5 bases from V and 1 base from J, with 3 bases in between. Germline CDR1 SQVTM, CDR2 ANQGSEA. This CDR3 is built from 12 residues. CDR3 nucleotides: TGCAGCGTTATATCTGGGGCCAACGTCCTGACTTTC. Its protein product is CSVISGANVLTF.

This chain uses TRBV12-3 or TRBV12-4 with TRBJ1-3; 12 bases agree with TRBD1. CDR3 length: 17 amino acids. Trimming took 3 bases from V and 1 from J; bases not matched to a gene: 4. Here the CDR3 DNA reads TGTGCCAGCAGTTTCGGGACAGGGGGCACGTCTGGAAACACCATATATTTT. Its protein product is CASSFGTGGTSGNTIYF.

This clonotype has a handful of counts. The chain has TRBV11-2 and TRBJ2-7; 7 nucleotides agree with TRBD2. CDR1 and CDR2 (germline): SGHAT, FQNNGV. V lost 3 bases, J lost 1 base, and 0 bases stayed unmatched. CDR3 length equals 13 residues. The CDR3 DNA reads TGTGCCAGCAGCTTCGGGAGGTCCTACGAGCAGTACTTC. Protein product: CASSFGRSYEQYF.

There are a few counts of this clonotype. The rearrangement links TRBV11-3 to TRBJ2-1; D not resolved. This CDR3 contains 15 residues. Germline assignment: CDR1 SGHNT and CDR2 YENEEA. Trimming left V 3 bases short and J 7 bases short, with 16 bases between. CDR3 loop: CASSFDLSRGNEQFF. The CDR3 bases are TGTGCCAGCAGCTTTGATCTGTCGCGAGGTAATGAGCAGTTCTTC.

This clonotype has just one count. This rearrangement joins TRBV10-3 to TRBJ2-5; TRBD1 might be the D (6 bases). Trimming pared 7 bases from V and 4 bases from J, leaving 13 bases between. The CDR3 has 13 residues. Germline values: CDR1 ENHRY, CDR2 SYGVKD. In DNA form, the CDR3 reads TGTGCCATCAACCACAGGGACGGAGAGACCCAGTACTTC. Protein sequence: CAINHRDGETQYF.

Only one count was recorded for this clonotype. The chain couples TRBV18 to TRBJ2-3; possibly TRBD1 for D (6 bases). This CDR3 is built from 15 residues. Germline lookup yields CDR1 KGHSH and CDR2 LQKENI. The V end was cut by 3 bases, the J end by 3 bases, with 13 bases between. The CDR3 bases are TGTGCCAGCTCACCTGACCAGGGGCTGACAGATACGCAGTATTTT. It is translated as CASSPDQGLTDTQYF.

The chain has TRBV12-3 or TRBV12-4 and TRBJ1-5, with TRBD1 matching over 8 bases. V lost 2 bases, J lost 4 bases, and 1 base stayed unmatched. There are 14 residues in the CDR3. The CDR3 nucleotides are TGTGCCAGCAGTTTAAGGACAGGGAATCAGCCCCAGCATTTT. Its protein product is CASSLRTGNQPQHF.

The V gene is TRBV29-1, the J gene TRBJ2-7; 8 bases fit TRBD1. Per germline, CDR1 SQVTM and CDR2 ANQGSEA. This CDR3 has 12 residues. V was clipped by 6 bases and J by 7 bases; unmatched bases: 8. The CDR3 DNA reads as TGCAGCGTGCGACAGGGGAGTCGGGAGCAGTACTTC. Protein product: CSVRQGSREQYF.

A few counts support this clonotype. The rearrangement links TRBV7-3 to TRBJ1-5; 7 nucleotides match TRBD1. There are 15 residues in the CDR3. CDR1 SGHTA and CDR2 FQGTGA come from the germline V gene. J was trimmed by 0 bases and V by 2 bases; bases with no gene match: 1. This CDR3 reads CASSLGTVSNQPQHF. As DNA, the CDR3 is TGTGCCAGCAGCTTAGGGACAGTTAGCAATCAGCCCCAGCATTTT.

On this clonotype itself: The junction departs from germline at one end; a sequencing error may be responsible. The V gene is TRBV25-1, the J gene TRBJ2-1; no clear D. The CDR3 spans 14 residues. In germline, CDR1 is MGHDK, CDR2 SYGVNS. The CDR3 DNA reads as TGTGCCAGCAGTGATTCCAGCAGAAACAATAAGCAGTTCTTC. It encodes CASSDSSRNNKQFF.

This clonotype was counted between two and nine times. The rearrangement links TRBV6-1 to TRBJ2-7, with 11 bases lining up with TRBD1. From germline, CDR1 is MNHNS and CDR2 SASEGT. The CDR3 has 14 residues. With V trimmed by 6 bases and J by 7 bases, 8 bases remained unmatched. The CDR3 spells CASSGGQGAGEQYF. The CDR3 DNA is TGTGCCAGCAGCGGAGGACAGGGGGCGGGTGAGCAGTACTTC.

The chain couples TRBV5-4 to TRBJ2-3; no firm D call. Trimming left V 4 bases short and J 0 bases short, with 18 bases between. The germline CDR1 and CDR2 sequences are SGHNT and YYREEE (reference sequence). CDR3 length: 17 amino acids. CDR3 sequence: CASSPYQVGRSTDTQYF. CDR3 bases: TGTGCCAGCAGCCCGTACCAGGTCGGGCGCAGCACAGATACGCAGTATTTT.

The CDR3 spells CAVGDWGNIQYF. CDR3 bases: TGTGCCGTGGGGGACTGGGGAAACATTCAGTACTTC. J is TRBJ2-4 and V is TRBV10-3, with a weak D call TRBD2 (6 bases). Trimming took off 11 bases at V and 6 bases at J, with 14 bases between the two ends. Per germline, CDR1 ENHRY and CDR2 SYGVKD. This CDR3 contains 12 residues.